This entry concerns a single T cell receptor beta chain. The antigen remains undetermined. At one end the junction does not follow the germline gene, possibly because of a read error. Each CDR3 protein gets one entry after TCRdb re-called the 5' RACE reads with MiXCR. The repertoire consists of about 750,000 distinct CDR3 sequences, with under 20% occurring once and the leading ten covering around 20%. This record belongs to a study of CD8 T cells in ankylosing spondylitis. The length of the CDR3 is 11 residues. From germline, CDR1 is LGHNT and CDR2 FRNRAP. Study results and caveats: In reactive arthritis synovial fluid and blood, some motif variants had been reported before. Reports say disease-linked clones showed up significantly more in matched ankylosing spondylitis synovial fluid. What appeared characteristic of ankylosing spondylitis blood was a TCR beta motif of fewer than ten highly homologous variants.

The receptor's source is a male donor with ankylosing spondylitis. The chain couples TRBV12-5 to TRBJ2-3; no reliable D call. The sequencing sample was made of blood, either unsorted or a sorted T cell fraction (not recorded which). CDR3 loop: CASGLVNPRDF. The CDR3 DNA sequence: TGTGCTAGTGGTTTGGTAAACCCGCGTGATTTT.